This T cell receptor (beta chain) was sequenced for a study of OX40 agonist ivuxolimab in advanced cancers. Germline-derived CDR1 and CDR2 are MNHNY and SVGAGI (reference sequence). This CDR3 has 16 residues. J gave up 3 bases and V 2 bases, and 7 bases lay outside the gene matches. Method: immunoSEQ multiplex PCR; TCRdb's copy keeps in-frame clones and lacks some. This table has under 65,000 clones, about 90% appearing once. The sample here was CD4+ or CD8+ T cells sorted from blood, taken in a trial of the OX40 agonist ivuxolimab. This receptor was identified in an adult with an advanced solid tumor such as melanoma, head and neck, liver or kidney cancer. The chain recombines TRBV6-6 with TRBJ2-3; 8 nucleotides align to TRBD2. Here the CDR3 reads CASSYGGTRGTDTQYF. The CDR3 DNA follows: TGTGCCAGCAGTTACGGCGGGACTAGAGGTACAGATACGCAGTATTTT.